Listed below are T cell receptor beta chains from one sample, sequenced in a study of T cells after posttransplantation cyclophosphamide. Profiling relied on immunoSEQ multiplex PCR, and the TCRdb table lists in-frame clones only, not all of them. The sample contains approximately 30,000 clones, about 93% of which appear only once. The sample consisted of naive CD4+ T cells sorted from PBMCs. All receptors derive from a woman aged 55-69 years in good health, CMV-negative, and a related stem cell transplant donor. Both conserved end residues are part of each CDR3. The D gene is left open where the match is weak. Rows may omit the clone size; those that give it use once, few, many or a size class.

j_call: TRBJ2-4
clone_size: few
v_call: TRBV10-3
d_call: TRBD2
cdr3_nt: TGTGCCATCAGTGAAGCGGGAGTTCAAAACATTCAGTACTTC
cdr3_aa: CAISEAGVQNIQYF

j_call: TRBJ2-5
clone_size: NA
v_call: TRBV6-1
d_call: TRBD1
cdr3_nt: TGTGCCAGCAGTGCGGGACAGGGGTTGCTCGAGACCCAGTACTTC
cdr3_aa: CASSAGQGLLETQYF

j_call: TRBJ2-5
clone_size: NA
v_call: TRBV7-2
d_call: TRBD2
cdr3_nt: TGTGCCAGCAGCTTAACGGGGGGTTACCAAGAGACCCAGTACTTC
cdr3_aa: CASSLTGGYQETQYF

j_call: TRBJ2-1
clone_size: NA
v_call: TRBV6-1
d_call: NA
cdr3_nt: TGTGCCAGCAGTGAAACCCTTGATCAGGGTATATCCTACAATGAGCAGTTCTTC
cdr3_aa: CASSETLDQGISYNEQFF

j_call: TRBJ2-2
clone_size: NA
v_call: TRBV4-1
d_call: TRBD1
cdr3_nt: TGCGCCAGCAGACTCACAGGGGGCCCGCAACCCGGGGAGCTGTTTTTT
cdr3_aa: CASRLTGGPQPGELFF

j_call: TRBJ2-7
clone_size: NA
v_call: TRBV7-9
d_call: TRBD2
cdr3_nt: TGTGCCAGCAGCTTGGGTCTAGCGGAGACCTACGAGCAGTACTTC
cdr3_aa: CASSLGLAETYEQYF

j_call: TRBJ2-5
clone_size: NA
v_call: TRBV9
d_call: TRBD1
cdr3_nt: TGTGCCAGCAGCGCATCTCAGGGGGATGAGACCCAGTACTTC
cdr3_aa: CASSASQGDETQYF

j_call: TRBJ1-2
clone_size: NA
v_call: TRBV6-1
d_call: NA
cdr3_nt: TGTGCCAGCATATTCGGGAGGGGGTATGGCTACACCTTC
cdr3_aa: CASIFGRGYGYTF

j_call: TRBJ2-2
clone_size: NA
v_call: TRBV5-1
d_call: TRBD1
cdr3_nt: TGCGCCAGCAGCGTAGCCGGGACAGCGAACACCGGGGAGCTGTTTTTT
cdr3_aa: CASSVAGTANTGELFF

j_call: TRBJ2-5
clone_size: NA
v_call: TRBV19
d_call: TRBD2
cdr3_nt: TGTGCCAGTACCCCAGGGACTATCAAAGAGACCCAGTACTTC
cdr3_aa: CASTPGTIKETQYF

j_call: TRBJ1-1
clone_size: NA
v_call: TRBV7-9
d_call: NA
cdr3_nt: TGTGCCAGCAGCCCAAGGGGAGGTGTGGAGAACACTGAAGCTTTCTTT
cdr3_aa: CASSPRGGVENTEAFF

j_call: TRBJ1-2
clone_size: NA
v_call: TRBV18
d_call: TRBD1
cdr3_nt: TGTGCCAGCTCACTTCGGGACAGGGAGTCTGGTGGCTACACCTTC
cdr3_aa: CASSLRDRESGGYTF

j_call: TRBJ2-4
clone_size: NA
v_call: TRBV4-1
d_call: NA
cdr3_nt: TGCGCCAGCAGCCAAGATTTCGCCCGGTCCCGGAACATTCAGTACTTC
cdr3_aa: CASSQDFARSRNIQYF

j_call: TRBJ2-2
clone_size: NA
v_call: TRBV21-1
d_call: NA
cdr3_nt: TGTGCCAGCAGCAAAGGCAGGGTCAATCGGGGGGCGAACGGGGAGCTGTTTTTT
cdr3_aa: CASSKGRVNRGANGELFF

j_call: TRBJ2-1
clone_size: NA
v_call: TRBV9
d_call: TRBD1
cdr3_nt: TGTGCCAGCAGCGTAGATACAGGGGGCAATGAGCAGTTCTTC
cdr3_aa: CASSVDTGGNEQFF